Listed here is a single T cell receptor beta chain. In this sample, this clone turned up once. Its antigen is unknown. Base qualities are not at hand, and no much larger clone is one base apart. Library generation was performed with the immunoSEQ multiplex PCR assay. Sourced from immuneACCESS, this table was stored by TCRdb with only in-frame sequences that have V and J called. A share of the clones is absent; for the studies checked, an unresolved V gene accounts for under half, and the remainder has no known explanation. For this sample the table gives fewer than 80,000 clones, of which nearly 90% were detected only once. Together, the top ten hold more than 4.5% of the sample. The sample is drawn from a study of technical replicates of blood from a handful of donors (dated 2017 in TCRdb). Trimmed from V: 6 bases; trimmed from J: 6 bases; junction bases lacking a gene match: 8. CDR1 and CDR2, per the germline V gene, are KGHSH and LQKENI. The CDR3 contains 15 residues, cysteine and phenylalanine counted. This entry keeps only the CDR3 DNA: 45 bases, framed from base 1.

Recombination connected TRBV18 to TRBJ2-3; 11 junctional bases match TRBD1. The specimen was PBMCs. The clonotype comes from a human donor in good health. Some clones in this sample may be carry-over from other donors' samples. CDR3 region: CASSQRTGGQDTQYF. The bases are TGTGCCAGCTCTCAGCGGACAGGGGGCCAGGATACGCAGTATTTT.